This TCR beta chain was documented in a study of metastatic and nonmetastatic thyroid tumors. Study as a whole: Repertoires were compared across blood and tumor or nodule tissue from malignant and benign thyroid patients.

Study results and limitations: Compared with benign nodules, malignant thyroid tumors were reported to have significantly higher TCR beta diversity in both blood and tumor.

Not a single patient had been given any form of treatment at any point before undergoing thyroid surgery. The CDR3 has 15 amino acids. V lost 7 bases and J lost 0; bases outside the gene matches: 5. This clone was picked up many times. Antigen: not known. Original methodology: Using the CDR3 differences seen across clinicopathological groups, the authors built a distant-metastasis classifier for papillary thyroid cancer, which was meant to discriminate distant-metastatic patients. MiXCR was used by TCRdb to re-call the PCR reads. The V and J calls and clone size are TCRdb's, not the authors'. The sample lists around 41,000 clones, about 13% occurring once.

Sequencing was carried out using blood. The V and J genes are TRBV12-3 or TRBV12-4 and TRBJ2-5, with 10 nucleotides matching TRBD2. The sequence was obtained from a female donor with papillary thyroid cancer or a benign thyroid nodule (not recorded which). Some clones in this sample may be carry-over from other donors' samples. As DNA, the CDR3 is TGTGCCAGCATCGATAGCGGGAGGTACCAAGAGACCCAGTACTTC. Translating it yields CASIDSGRYQETQYF.